The 14 T cell receptor beta chains below were found in one sample sequenced in a study of T cell responses to AZD1222 COVID-19 vaccine. The protocol was immunoSEQ multiplex PCR, while the TCRdb copy is restricted to in-frame clones and leaves out a portion. The data hold some 180,000 clones, with 70% to 90% observed a single time. The material sequenced was peripheral blood, taken on day 0 of AZD1222 vaccination. Every receptor here comes from an adult in good health.

This chain uses TRBV7-3 with TRBJ1-1, with D maybe TRBD1 (5 bases). With 1 base removed from V and 4 bases from J, the gap between germline ends came to 22 bases. Looked up from germline, CDR1 is SGHTA and CDR2 is FQGTGA. The CDR3 sequence is 18 residues long. The CDR3 DNA is TGTGCCAGCAGCTTAATGGGACGGTTAACTAAGGGCGGCACTGAAGCTTTCTTT. Its translation is CASSLMGRLTKGGTEAFF. The variable domain in full, completed from reference TRBV7-3 and TRBJ1-1, reads GAGVSQTPSNKVTEKGKYVELRCDPISGHTALYWYRQSLGQGPEFLIYFQGTGAADDSGLPNDRFFAVRPEGSVSTLKIQRTERGDSAVYLCASSLMGRLTKGGTEAFFGQGTRLTVV.

This clone has only one observation. This chain joins TRBV2 and TRBJ1-6, with D hard to call. The CDR3 runs 14 residues. The V end lost 4 bases, the J end lost 3 bases, and 7 bases lay between the germline ends. From germline, CDR1 is SNHLY and CDR2 FYNNEI. The CDR3 nucleotides read TGTGCCAGCAGTGGGCGGGTCTATAATTCACCCCTCCACTTT. Its protein is CASSGRVYNSPLHF.

The V gene is TRBV5-1, the J gene TRBJ2-2; D is unresolved. The germline V gene encodes CDR1 SGHRS and CDR2 YFSETQ. V lost 4 bases and J 0 bases, leaving 10 bases between the germline ends. This CDR3 region has 15 residues. CDR3 region: CASSPTVANTGELFF. The CDR3 bases are TGCGCCAGCAGCCCTACTGTTGCGAACACCGGGGAGCTGTTTTTT.

The V gene is TRBV28, the J gene TRBJ1-3; D gene uncertain. The V end was cut by 6 bases, the J end by 0 bases, with 15 bases between. Germline loops: CDR1 MDHEN, CDR2 SYDVKM. The CDR3 consists of 16 residues. CDR3 protein: CASSYPLDSSGNTIYF. The CDR3 region has the DNA TGTGCCAGCAGCTATCCATTGGATTCCTCTGGAAACACCATATATTTT.

The chain carries TRBV18 and TRBJ2-4; 8 bases are shared with TRBD1. The CDR3 is made up of 20 amino acids. V was clipped by 3 bases and J by 1 base; unmatched bases: 17. From germline, CDR1 is KGHSH and CDR2 LQKENI. CDR3: CASSPFAILDREGAKNIQYF. In DNA form, the CDR3 reads TGTGCCAGCTCACCCTTCGCTATACTGGACAGGGAAGGCGCCAAAAACATTCAGTACTTC.

This clone has only one observation. The DNA of the CDR3 is TGTGCCAGCAGCCCTAGGGACAGGCGCATGAACACTGAAGCTTTCTTT. Its translation is CASSPRDRRMNTEAFF. The V call is TRBV7-9, the J call TRBJ1-1, with 8 positions matching TRBD1. J lost 0 bases, V lost 5 bases, and 8 bases had no gene match. The V gene's germline CDR1 is SEHNR and CDR2 FQNEAQ (reference sequence). The CDR3 is 16 residues long.

The CDR3 loop is CASRLAGSNEQFF. CDR3 bases: TGTGCCAGCAGGCTAGCGGGCAGCAATGAGCAGTTCTTC. This sequence joins TRBV27 and TRBJ2-1; 8 bases agree with TRBD2. The CDR3 runs 13 residues. The germline V gene has CDR1 MNHEY and CDR2 SMNVEV (reference sequence). With 6 bases clipped from V and 6 bases from J, the junction kept 4 bases outside the gene matches.

The chain joins TRBV7-9 to TRBJ2-7, with D tentatively TRBD2 (5 bases). Germline lookup yields CDR1 SEHNR and CDR2 FQNEAQ (reference sequence). The V end was cut by 1 base, the J end by 12 bases, with 16 bases between. The CDR3 contains 13 residues. CDR3 loop: CASSLGAAGRRYF. The CDR3 coding sequence is TGTGCCAGCAGCTTAGGGGCTGCGGGTCGGAGGTACTTC.

V usage is TRBV28 and J usage is TRBJ2-7; D is undetermined. This CDR3 has 12 residues. V was shortened by 2 bases and J by 3 bases, with 5 bases between the two germline ends. Germline CDR1 MDHEN, CDR2 SYDVKM. The chain's CDR3 is CASSLVGYEQYF. The DNA of the CDR3 is TGTGCCAGCAGTTTAGTCGGCTACGAGCAGTACTTC.

The chain combines TRBV5-1 with TRBJ1-5, with D possibly TRBD1 on 6 matching bases. Germline CDR1 and CDR2: SGHRS and YFSETQ. CDR3 size: 15 residues. V lost 1 base and J 4 bases, leaving 12 bases between the germline ends. CDR3 sequence reads: CASSLTGQINQPQHF. CDR3 nucleotides: TGCGCCAGCAGCTTGACCGGACAGATAAATCAGCCCCAGCATTTT.

This chain connects TRBV11-2 to TRBJ1-4; no reliable D call. Trimming left V 1 base short and J 0 bases short, with 15 bases between. The CDR3 sequence is 18 residues long. Germline CDR1 is SGHAT and CDR2 is FQNNGV. CDR3 amino acids: CASSLGLGRHATNEKLFF. In DNA, the CDR3 is TGTGCCAGCAGCTTAGGGCTGGGTAGACATGCAACTAATGAAAAACTGTTTTTT.

The V call is TRBV7-9, the J call TRBJ2-7, with a tentative D call TRBD2 (6 bases). Germline-derived CDR1 and CDR2 are SEHNR and FQNEAQ (reference sequence). The CDR3 extends over 14 amino acids. V lost 3 bases, J lost 5 bases, and 14 bases lay in between. The CDR3 is CASSFRRGGHEQYF. In DNA form, the CDR3 reads TGTGCCAGCAGCTTCAGGCGGGGTGGCCACGAGCAGTACTTC.

The chain is built from TRBV5-1 and TRBJ2-1, with D possibly matching TRBD1 (7 bases). This CDR3 has 15 residues. Germline V gives CDR1 SGHRS, CDR2 YFSETQ. Trimming cost V 2 bases and J 9 bases, with 18 bases left between them. The CDR3 region has the DNA TGCGCCAGCAGCTTTCAGGGGGTAGTGGAGGGTGAGCAGTTCTTC. It encodes CASSFQGVVEGEQFF.

The V and J genes are TRBV29-1 and TRBJ2-1; possibly TRBD2 for D (6 bases). The germline V and J ends were trimmed by 6 bases and 6 bases, with 15 bases remaining between them. The germline V gene has CDR1 SQVTM and CDR2 ANQGSEA. This CDR3 has 13 amino acids. The CDR3 protein is CSVTEGGGNEQFF. The CDR3 DNA reads as TGCAGCGTGACGGAGGGTGGTGGCAATGAGCAGTTCTTC.